The entry below describes one T cell receptor (beta chain). This sample is drawn from a study of shared clonotypes between healthy human individuals. Overall study context: The donor pool was made up of a couple of women and three men aged 18 to 49.

In the original workflow: Junction-only immunoSEQ sequences carried no quality scores, so filtering differed. Using immunoSEQ multiplex PCR, the repertoire was profiled, and TCRdb retains in-frame clones only, with some absent. From that table come the V and J calls and clone size; the DNA was used to work out D and trimming. Seen here are roughly 2.1 million clones, under 95% observed once, and the top ten hold 1.5% to 2%. CDR3 length: 17 residues. Germline CDR1 reads MNHEY; CDR2 reads SMNVEV (reference sequence). V was cut by 6 bases and J by 2 bases, with 23 bases left in between. The naive CD8 population came from CD45RO-negative cells selected for CCR7, without terminally differentiated effector memory CD45RA+ cells.

What was sequenced was naive CD8+ T cells from PBMCs. The J gene is TRBJ2-7, the V gene TRBV27, with D perhaps matching TRBD2 (7 bases). The clonotype was recovered from a man aged 18 to 29 in good health. Some clones in this sample may be carry-over from other donors' samples. In DNA, the CDR3 is TGTGCCAGCAGCCCGGTAAGGGGGAGGGAGAAGACCTACGAGCAGTACTTC. Translated, it gives CASSPVRGREKTYEQYF.